The 5 T cell receptor beta chains listed next were all sequenced from one sample in a study of blood T cell repertoires in COVID-19. The data were produced by immunoSEQ multiplex PCR, yet TCRdb's version contains in-frame clones alone and is incomplete. The sample has fewer than 300,000 clones, approximately 84% seen once. The sequenced sample consisted of PBMCs or T cells enriched from blood (not recorded which). The source of these receptors is a man between 18 and 35 years old who had recovered from COVID-19.

The chain is built from TRBV7-6 and TRBJ1-6, with D possibly being TRBD1 (6 bases). Trimming stripped 1 base from V and 4 bases from J, with 11 bases between. The CDR3 is made up of 16 amino acids. Germline V gives CDR1 SGHVS, CDR2 FNYEAQ. CDR3 sequence reads: CASSLDSGQYNSPLHF. CDR3 nucleotide sequence: TGTGCCAGCAGCTTAGATTCTGGACAGTATAATTCACCCCTCCACTTT. Based on the CDR3 plus reference TRBV7-6 and TRBJ1-6, the full variable domain is GAGVSQSPRYKVTKRGQDVALRCDPISGHVSLYWYRQALGQGPEFLTYFNYEAQQDKSGLPNDRFSAERPEGSISTLTIQRTEQRDSAMYRCASSLDSGQYNSPLHFGNGTRLTVT.

The V gene is TRBV6-5, the J gene TRBJ1-2; D remains unclear. The germline V and J ends were trimmed by 3 bases and 5 bases, with 16 bases remaining between them. CDR3 length equals 15 residues. From germline, CDR1 is MNHEY and CDR2 SVGAGI. CDR3 DNA: TGTGCCAGCAGTTATGGCCCTGGAGGCAGTTATGGCTACACCTTC. Translating it yields CASSYGPGGSYGYTF.

The V gene is TRBV29-1, the J gene TRBJ2-2; perhaps TRBD1 as D (6 bases). Trimming removed 2 bases from V and 1 base from J, with 14 bases in between. CDR1 and CDR2 from the germline V gene are SQVTM and ANQGSEA. The CDR3 contains 16 residues. The CDR3 region is CSVETGWGLNTGELFF. CDR3 coding DNA: TGCAGCGTTGAAACTGGGTGGGGGCTGAACACCGGGGAGCTGTTTTTT.

The rearrangement uses TRBV9 and TRBJ2-2; D unresolved. This CDR3 spans 17 amino acids. The V end was cut by 4 bases, the J end by 6 bases, with 22 bases between. Germline V gives CDR1 SGDLS, CDR2 YYNGEE. CDR3 sequence reads: CASSLSDGTLEPGELFF. The CDR3 region has the DNA TGTGCCAGCAGCCTTTCTGATGGAACATTGGAGCCCGGGGAGCTGTTTTTT.

The chain is built from TRBV6-1 and TRBJ1-5, with a possible D match to TRBD1 (6 bases). Germline V gene data show CDR1 as MNHNS and CDR2 as SASEGT. This CDR3 is built from 14 residues. The germline V and J ends were trimmed by 2 bases and 9 bases, with 14 bases remaining between them. This CDR3 reads CASSERQGLGPQHF. CDR3 sequence (DNA): TGTGCCAGCAGTGAACGGCAGGGGCTCGGGCCCCAGCATTTT.